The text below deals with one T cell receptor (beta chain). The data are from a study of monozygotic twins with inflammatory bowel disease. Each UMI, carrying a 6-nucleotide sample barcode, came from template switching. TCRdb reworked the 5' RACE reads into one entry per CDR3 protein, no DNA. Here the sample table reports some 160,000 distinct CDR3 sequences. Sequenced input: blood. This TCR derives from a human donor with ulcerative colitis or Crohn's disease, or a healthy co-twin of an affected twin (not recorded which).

The CDR3 region is CASSLTGTGASLGENIQYF. The genes are TRBV5-1 and TRBJ2-4; TCRdb calls TRBD1, which cannot be checked without DNA. CDR3 length equals 19 residues. Germline CDR1 is SGHRS and CDR2 is YFSETQ. The full variable domain, with the rest looked up from reference TRBV5-1 and TRBJ2-4, is KAGVTQTPRYLIKTRGQQVTLSCSPISGHRSVSWYQQTPGQGLQFLFEYFSETQRNKGNFPGRFSGRQFSNSRSEMNVSTLELGDSALYLCASSLTGTGASLGENIQYFGAGTRLSVL.